One and the same sample provided the 20 T cell receptor beta chains below, sequenced in a study of graft-versus-host responses after intestinal transplantation. This table comes from immunoSEQ multiplex PCR, and its TCRdb copy is limited to in-frame clones, with some not included. The profile covers about 70,000 clones, with 94% appearing a single time and about 0.56% taken by the ten largest. Which antigens these TCRs recognize remains unknown. Sequencing was performed on unstimulated CD8+ T cells sorted from spleen or lymph node cells, taken before intestinal transplant. The receptors originated from a human donor who received an intestinal transplant.

V gene TRBV28 combines with J gene TRBJ2-1; 7 bases match TRBD1. With 8 bases clipped from V and 3 bases from J, the junction kept 7 bases outside the gene matches. The length of the CDR3 is 14 residues. Germline assignment: CDR1 MDHEN and CDR2 SYDVKM. Written as DNA, the CDR3 is TGTGCCAGCGCGAGGGACAGCTACTACAATGAGCAGTTCTTC. Translating it yields CASARDSYYNEQFF.

The rearrangement links TRBV5-5 to TRBJ1-4; D is unclear. This CDR3 contains 15 residues. Germline loops: CDR1 SGHKS, CDR2 YYEKEE (reference sequence). Trimming cost V 0 bases and J 0 bases, with 6 bases left between them. CDR3 in amino acids: CASSLVVATNEKLFF. As DNA, the CDR3 is TGTGCCAGCAGCTTGGTAGTTGCAACTAATGAAAAACTGTTTTTT.

The chain couples TRBV30 to TRBJ2-7, with TRBD2 identical over 7 bases. Germline values: CDR1 GTSNPN, CDR2 SVGIG (reference sequence). The CDR3 sequence is 17 residues long. The ends lost 0 bases at V and 2 bases at J; junction bases unmatched: 13. CDR3 residues: CAWSVRDYMTVAYEQYF. DNA of the CDR3: TGTGCCTGGAGTGTACGGGACTATATGACTGTGGCCTACGAGCAGTACTTC.

The rearrangement links TRBV2 to TRBJ2-2; a possible D gene is TRBD2 (5 bases). CDR1 SNHLY and CDR2 FYNNEI come from the germline V gene. The CDR3 is 18 residues long. Trimming removed 5 bases from V and 0 bases from J, with 19 bases in between. The DNA of the CDR3 is TGTGCCAGCAGTAGGAATACTAGGCCGCACGCGAACACCGGGGAGCTGTTTTTT. The encoded protein is CASSRNTRPHANTGELFF.

CDR3 bases: TGTGCCAGCAGCCAACTCTACGAGCAGTACTTC. It encodes CASSQLYEQYF. The chain joins TRBV11-3 to TRBJ2-7; D gene uncertain. This CDR3 is 11 amino acids long. The germline V gene has CDR1 SGHNT and CDR2 YENEEA. V was pared by 5 bases and J by 3 bases, with 5 bases between. Looking up the rest from reference TRBV11-3 and TRBJ2-7 gives the full variable domain: EAGVVQSPRYKIIEKKQPVAFWCNPISGHNTLYWYLQNLGQGPELLIRYENEEAVDDSQLPKDRFSAERLKGVDSTLKIQPAELGDSAVYLCASSQLYEQYFGPGTRLTVT.

The chain links TRBV7-2 to TRBJ1-4, with no clear D. Germline assignment: CDR1 SGHTA and CDR2 FQGNSA. This CDR3 spans 17 amino acids. Trimming pared 5 bases from V and 3 bases from J, leaving 19 bases between. DNA for the CDR3: TGTGCCAGCAGCACTTACCGGGAAGGGTCAGCTAATGAAAAACTGTTTTTT. It specifies CASSTYREGSANEKLFF.

This chain uses TRBV5-1 with TRBJ1-1; D is perhaps TRBD1 (5 bases). V lost 2 bases and J 4 bases, leaving 6 bases between the germline ends. Germline-derived CDR1 and CDR2 are SGHRS and YFSETQ. The CDR3 consists of 12 residues. DNA for the CDR3: TGCGCCAGCAGCTTCCAGGGCACTGAAGCTTTCTTT. This translates into CASSFQGTEAFF.

The chain employs TRBV9 and TRBJ2-2; 11 nucleotides match TRBD1. This CDR3 is built from 19 residues. Germline-derived CDR1 and CDR2 are SGDLS and YYNGEE. The V gene end was trimmed by 0 bases and the J gene end by 5 bases; junction bases not matched to a gene: 12. The CDR3, as DNA: TGTGCCAGCAGCGTAGTTGGCTACGGGACAGGGGGTATAACCGGGGAGCTGTTTTTT. Its protein product is CASSVVGYGTGGITGELFF.

The chain has TRBV5-1 and TRBJ2-3; perhaps TRBD1 as D (5 bases). This CDR3 comprises 13 residues. V gave up 2 bases and J gave up 3 bases, with 7 bases separating them. Looked up from germline, CDR1 is SGHRS and CDR2 is YFSETQ. For the CDR3, the DNA is TGCGCCAGCAGCTTAGGGGATACAGATACGCAGTATTTT. Its protein product is CASSLGDTDTQYF.

This clone was counted once. The chain recombines TRBV10-3 with TRBJ2-1, with D possibly matching TRBD2 (6 bases). Trimming removed 0 bases at V and 2 bases at J, with 20 bases between. Germline V gene data show CDR1 as ENHRY and CDR2 as SYGVKD. The CDR3 is 19 amino acids. CDR3 nucleotides: TGTGCCATCAGTGAGTCGGAGACTAGTGAGACTAAAACCTACAATGAGCAGTTCTTC. It codes for CAISESETSETKTYNEQFF.

V is TRBV10-3 and J is TRBJ2-5, with a possible D match to TRBD1 (7 bases). CDR1 is ENHRY and CDR2 is SYGVKD in the germline V gene. CDR3 size: 15 residues. The V gene lost 11 bases and the J gene lost 4 bases, with 23 bases spanning the gap. CDR3: CAVGGFGQGGETQYF. The CDR3 nucleotides are TGTGCCGTGGGCGGTTTTGGGCAGGGGGGAGAGACCCAGTACTTC.

The V gene is TRBV4-1, the J gene TRBJ1-2; TRBD1 aligns across 7 bases. This CDR3 has 17 residues. Germline assignment: CDR1 MGHRA and CDR2 YSYEKL. V shed 2 bases, J shed 6 bases, and the junction held 15 bases outside the gene matches. CDR3 sequence: CASSQPYFRQGTHGYTF. Written as DNA, the CDR3 is TGCGCCAGCAGCCAACCCTATTTCAGACAGGGTACCCATGGCTACACCTTC.

This rearrangement joins TRBV27 to TRBJ2-6, with D hard to call. The CDR3 covers 13 residues. Germline V gene sequence: CDR1 MNHEY, CDR2 SMNVEV (reference sequence). V lost 3 bases and J lost 4, with 4 bases in between. The CDR3 sequence: CASSLAGANVLTF. The CDR3 DNA reads as TGTGCCAGCAGTTTGGCAGGGGCCAACGTCCTGACTTTC.

The chain joins TRBV19 to TRBJ2-3, with D perhaps matching TRBD1 (5 bases). The germline gives CDR1 LNHDA, CDR2 SQIVND (reference sequence). V was trimmed by 6 bases and J by 2 bases, leaving 15 bases between them. The CDR3 is 15 amino acids. The CDR3 coding sequence is TGTGCCAGTAGCGACAGAAACACCTACACAGATACGCAGTATTTT. Protein: CASSDRNTYTDTQYF.

The CDR3 DNA reads TGTGCCAGCAGCGGGAACAGGGCACCTGCAACTAATGAAAAACTGTTTTTT. It codes for CASSGNRAPATNEKLFF. V usage is TRBV9 and J usage is TRBJ1-4; tentative D call: TRBD1 (6 bases). Germline CDR1 reads SGDLS; CDR2 reads YYNGEE. This CDR3 contains 17 residues. V lost 3 bases to trimming and J lost 0 bases, with 15 bases between them.

This chain uses TRBV5-1 with TRBJ1-1; no definite D call. The V end was cut by 4 bases, the J end by 1 base, with 2 bases between. The CDR3 has 11 amino acids. Germline V lookup: CDR1 SGHRS, CDR2 YFSETQ. This chain's CDR3 is CASSENTEAFF. The CDR3 coding sequence is TGCGCCAGCAGCGAGAACACTGAAGCTTTCTTT.

Only one count was recorded for this clone. This chain uses TRBV2 with TRBJ2-7; 14 nucleotides agree with TRBD2. The CDR3 sequence is 19 residues long. V trimming: 2 bases; J trimming: 3 bases; junction bases outside the gene matches: 12. CDR1 is SNHLY and CDR2 is FYNNEI in the germline V gene. In nucleotides, the CDR3 is TGTGCCAGCAGTGAACTTCCGGGACTAGCGGGAGAGTATAACTACGAGCAGTACTTC. Protein sequence: CASSELPGLAGEYNYEQYF.

The chain recombines TRBV20-1 with TRBJ2-1; D gene ambiguous. The CDR3 sequence is 11 residues long. Germline CDR1 reads DFQATT; CDR2 reads SNEGSKA (reference sequence). Between the trimmed V and J ends, which lost 1 base and 14 bases, there was a span of 12 bases. The CDR3 nucleotides read TGCAGTGCTAGAGGCCCCCCAAAGGAGTTCTTC. Translated: CSARGPPKEFF.

This clone was counted once. The chain employs TRBV27 and TRBJ2-2; D might be TRBD1 or TRBD2, each matching 6 bases. Trimming took 6 bases from V and 1 from J, leaving 21 bases between them. The germline CDR1 and CDR2 sequences are MNHEY and SMNVEV (reference sequence). The CDR3 covers 18 residues. CDR3 region: CASRWGFGGGRNTGELFF. CDR3 in DNA: TGTGCCAGCAGATGGGGCTTCGGAGGGGGACGGAACACCGGGGAGCTGTTTTTT.

The chain links TRBV28 to TRBJ1-1; 7 bases agree with TRBD1. The CDR3 has 18 residues. Trimming cost V 5 bases and J 3 bases; bases outside gene matches: 18. Per germline, CDR1 MDHEN and CDR2 SYDVKM. In DNA form, the CDR3 reads TGTGCCAGCAGTCTCAGTCCCGGGACAGTGTTTTACGACACTGAAGCTTTCTTT. It encodes CASSLSPGTVFYDTEAFF.